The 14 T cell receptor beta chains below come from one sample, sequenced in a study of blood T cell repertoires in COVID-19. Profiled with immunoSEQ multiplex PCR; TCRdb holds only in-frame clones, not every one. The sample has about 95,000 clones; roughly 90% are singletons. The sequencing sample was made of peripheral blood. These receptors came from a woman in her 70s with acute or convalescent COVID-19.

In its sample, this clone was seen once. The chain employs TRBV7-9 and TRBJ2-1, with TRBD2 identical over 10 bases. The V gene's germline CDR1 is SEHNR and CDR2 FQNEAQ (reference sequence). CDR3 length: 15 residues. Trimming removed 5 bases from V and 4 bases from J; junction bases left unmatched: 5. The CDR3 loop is CASSRGTSEYNEQFF. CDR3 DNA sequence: TGTGCCAGCAGCCGGGGGACTAGCGAATACAATGAGCAGTTCTTC.

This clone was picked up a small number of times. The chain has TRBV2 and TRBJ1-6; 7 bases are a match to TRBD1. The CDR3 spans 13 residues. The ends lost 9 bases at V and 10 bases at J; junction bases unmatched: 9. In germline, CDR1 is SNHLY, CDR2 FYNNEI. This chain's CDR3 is CASGTEGRSPLHF. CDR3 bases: TGTGCCAGTGGGACAGAAGGGAGGTCACCCCTCCACTTT.

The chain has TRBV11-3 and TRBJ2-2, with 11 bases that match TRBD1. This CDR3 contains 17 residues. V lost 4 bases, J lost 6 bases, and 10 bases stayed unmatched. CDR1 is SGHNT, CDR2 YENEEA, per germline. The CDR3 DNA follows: TGTGCCAGCAGCTCCCAGCGATCGGGACAGGGGGCCGGGGAGCTGTTTTTT. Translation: CASSSQRSGQGAGELFF.

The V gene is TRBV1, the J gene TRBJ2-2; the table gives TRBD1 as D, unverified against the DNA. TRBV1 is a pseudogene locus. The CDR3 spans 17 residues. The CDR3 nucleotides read TGCACCAGCAGCCAAGATTTGGGACAGGAAAACACCGGGGAGCTGTTTTTT. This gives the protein CTSSQDLGQENTGELFF.

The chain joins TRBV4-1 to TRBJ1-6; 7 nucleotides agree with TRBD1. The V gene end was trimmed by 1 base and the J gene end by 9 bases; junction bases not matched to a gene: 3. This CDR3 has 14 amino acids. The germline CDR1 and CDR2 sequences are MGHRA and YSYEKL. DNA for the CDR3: TGCGCCAGCAGCCAAGGACAGGGTGGTTCACCCCTCCACTTT. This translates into CASSQGQGGSPLHF.

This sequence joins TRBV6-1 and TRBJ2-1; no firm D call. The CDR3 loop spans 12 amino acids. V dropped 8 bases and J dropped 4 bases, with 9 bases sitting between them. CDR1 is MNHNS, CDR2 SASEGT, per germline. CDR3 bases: TGTGCCAGCTATACAAGTTACAATGAGCAGTTCTTC. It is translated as CASYTSYNEQFF.

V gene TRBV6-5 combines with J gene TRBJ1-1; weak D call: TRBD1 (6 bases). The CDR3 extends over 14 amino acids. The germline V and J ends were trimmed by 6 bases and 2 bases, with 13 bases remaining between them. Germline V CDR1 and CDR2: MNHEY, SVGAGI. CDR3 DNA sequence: TGTGCCAGCAGCCCCAGGGGATCAAACACTGAAGCTTTCTTT. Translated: CASSPRGSNTEAFF.

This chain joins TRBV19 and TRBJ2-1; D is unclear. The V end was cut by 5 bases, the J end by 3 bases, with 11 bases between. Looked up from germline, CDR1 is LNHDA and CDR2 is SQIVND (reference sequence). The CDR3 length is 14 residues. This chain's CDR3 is CASSPQDLYNEQFF. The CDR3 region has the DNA TGTGCCAGTAGTCCCCAGGATCTCTACAATGAGCAGTTCTTC.

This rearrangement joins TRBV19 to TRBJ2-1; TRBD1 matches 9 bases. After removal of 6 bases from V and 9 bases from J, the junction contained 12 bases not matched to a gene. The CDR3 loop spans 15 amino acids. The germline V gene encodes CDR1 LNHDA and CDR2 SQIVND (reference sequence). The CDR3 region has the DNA TGTGCCAGTAGCCTCCTTTTACAGGGGGCGGGTGAGCAGTTCTTC. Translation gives CASSLLLQGAGEQFF.

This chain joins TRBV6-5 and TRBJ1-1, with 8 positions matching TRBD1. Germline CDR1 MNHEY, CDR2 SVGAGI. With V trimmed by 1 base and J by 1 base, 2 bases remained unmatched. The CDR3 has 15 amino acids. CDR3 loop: CASSYWTGPNTEAFF. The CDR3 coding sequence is TGTGCCAGCAGTTACTGGACAGGGCCGAACACTGAAGCTTTCTTT.

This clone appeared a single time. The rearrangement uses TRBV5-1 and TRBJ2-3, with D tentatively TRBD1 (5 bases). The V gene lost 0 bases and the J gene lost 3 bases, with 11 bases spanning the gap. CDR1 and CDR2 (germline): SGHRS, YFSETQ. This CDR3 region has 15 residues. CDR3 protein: CASSLAGIGTDTQYF. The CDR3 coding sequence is TGCGCCAGCAGCTTGGCAGGGATAGGGACAGATACGCAGTATTTT.

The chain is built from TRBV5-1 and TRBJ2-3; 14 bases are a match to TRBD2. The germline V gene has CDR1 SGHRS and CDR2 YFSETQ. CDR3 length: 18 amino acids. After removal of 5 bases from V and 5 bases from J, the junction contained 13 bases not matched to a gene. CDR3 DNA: TGCGCCAGCAGTTTTGGACTAGCGGGGGGAACGAGCCGAGATACGCAGTATTTT. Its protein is CASSFGLAGGTSRDTQYF.

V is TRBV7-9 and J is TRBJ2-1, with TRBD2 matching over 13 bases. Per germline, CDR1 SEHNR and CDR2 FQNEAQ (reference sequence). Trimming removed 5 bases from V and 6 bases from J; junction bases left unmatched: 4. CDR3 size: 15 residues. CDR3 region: CASSPTSGRANEQFF. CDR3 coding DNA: TGTGCCAGCAGCCCAACTAGCGGGAGGGCCAATGAGCAGTTCTTC.

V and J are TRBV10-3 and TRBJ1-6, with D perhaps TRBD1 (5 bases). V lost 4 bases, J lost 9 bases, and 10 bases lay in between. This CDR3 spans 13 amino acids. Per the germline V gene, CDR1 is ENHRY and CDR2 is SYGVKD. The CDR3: CAISAGSSSPLHF. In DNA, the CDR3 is TGTGCCATCAGTGCAGGGTCCAGTTCACCCCTCCACTTT.